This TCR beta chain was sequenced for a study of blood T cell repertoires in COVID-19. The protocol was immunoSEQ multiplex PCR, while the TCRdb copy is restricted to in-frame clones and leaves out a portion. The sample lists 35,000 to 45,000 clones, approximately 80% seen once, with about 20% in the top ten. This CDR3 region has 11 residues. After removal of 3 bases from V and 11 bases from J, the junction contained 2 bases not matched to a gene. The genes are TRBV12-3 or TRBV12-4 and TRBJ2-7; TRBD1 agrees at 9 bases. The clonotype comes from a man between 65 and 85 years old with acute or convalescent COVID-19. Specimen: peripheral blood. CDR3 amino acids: CASSLGTGKYF. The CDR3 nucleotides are TGTGCCAGCAGTTTGGGGACAGGGAAGTACTTC.